This entry lists 6 T cell receptor beta chains sequenced from one sample in a study of shared clonotypes between healthy human individuals. TCRdb's table, derived via immunoSEQ multiplex PCR, lists solely in-frame clones and lacks some. Among about 730,000 clones, 72% were seen once, and the ten largest hold under 2%. The sample taken for sequencing was memory CD4+ T cells sorted from blood. Noted subset: CD45RA-negative fraction. The receptors here all came from a woman aged 30 to 39 in good health.

The genes are TRBV27 and TRBJ2-1, with D possibly called TRBD1 or TRBD2 (5 bases each). Trimming shortened V by 1 base and J by 8 bases, and 18 bases separated the two germline ends. The germline V gene encodes CDR1 MNHEY and CDR2 SMNVEV (reference sequence). The length of the CDR3 is 16 residues. The CDR3 region has the DNA TGTGCCAGCAGTTTATTTGGGACCCCTGGAGGCGATGAGCAGTTCTTC. It specifies CASSLFGTPGGDEQFF.

This chain joins TRBV27 and TRBJ2-3; the D gene is possibly TRBD1 (6 bases). Germline-derived CDR1 and CDR2 are MNHEY and SMNVEV (reference sequence). The CDR3 totals 14 residues. Between the trimmed V and J ends, which lost 8 bases and 4 bases, there was a span of 16 bases. This CDR3 is CASGGVFEADTQYF. The CDR3 bases are TGTGCCAGCGGGGGCGTCTTTGAGGCAGATACGCAGTATTTT.

The rearrangement joins TRBV2 to TRBJ2-7; no firm D call. The germline gives CDR1 SNHLY, CDR2 FYNNEI. With 1 base removed from V and 8 bases from J, the gap between germline ends came to 18 bases. The CDR3 sequence is 15 residues long. CDR3 sequence: CASSEETHTGQKQYF. CDR3 sequence (DNA): TGTGCCAGCAGTGAAGAAACTCACACTGGGCAAAAGCAGTACTTC.

The V and J genes are TRBV28 and TRBJ2-3, with 12 bases lining up with TRBD2. V shed 5 bases and J 2 bases; nucleotides not matched to a gene: 5. Looked up from germline, CDR1 is MDHEN and CDR2 is SYDVKM. The CDR3 has 16 residues. The CDR3 region is CASSPRLAGATDTQYF. The CDR3 DNA reads as TGTGCCAGCAGTCCCCGACTAGCGGGAGCCACAGATACGCAGTATTTT.

The chain couples TRBV28 to TRBJ2-7; a possible D gene is TRBD2 (7 bases). Trimming took off 5 bases at V and 4 bases at J, with 24 bases between the two ends. The CDR3 spans 17 residues. CDR1 is MDHEN and CDR2 is SYDVKM in the germline V gene. The CDR3 is CASSVHLGGLAEYEQYF. The CDR3 DNA reads TGTGCCAGCAGTGTCCACTTGGGGGGGCTAGCGGAATACGAGCAGTACTTC.

The gene calls are TRBV28 and TRBJ2-1; 7 bases fit TRBD2. CDR1 is MDHEN, CDR2 SYDVKM, per germline. V shed 6 bases and J 5 bases; nucleotides not matched to a gene: 4. The CDR3 is 13 residues long. The CDR3 sequence is CASRPTSNNEQFF. DNA for the CDR3: TGTGCCAGCAGACCGACTAGCAACAATGAGCAGTTCTTC. Full variable domain (rest looked up from reference TRBV28 and TRBJ2-1): DVKVTQSSRYLVKRTGEKVFLECVQDMDHENMFWYRQDPGLGLRLIYFSYDVKMKEKGDIPEGYSVSREKKERFSLILESASTNQTSMYLCASRPTSNNEQFFGPGTRLTVL.